This T cell receptor (beta chain) was recovered during a study of blood T cell repertoires in COVID-19. About the study: Acute and convalescent COVID-19 specimens originated in the United States, Italy and Spain. The analysed material was cDNA or gDNA that came from T cells, B-cell-depleted T cells, or PBMCs.

Per the study methods: For nucleated cells, counts were estimated from reference gene primer amplification. Sequencing was performed with immunoSEQ multiplex PCR; in TCRdb, only in-frame clones are kept and a portion is missing. V, J and clone size reflect that table, while D and trimming were determined from the DNA. The sample carries about 290,000 clones, roughly 80% recorded once. The CDR3 extends over 17 amino acids. The germline gives CDR1 SGHNT, CDR2 YYREEE (reference sequence). Trimming took 4 bases from V and 1 from J; bases not matched to a gene: 8. The clonotype was recovered from a woman aged 50 to 65 with active or convalescent COVID-19. V is TRBV5-4 and J is TRBJ2-5, with TRBD2 matching 12 bases. The sample was peripheral blood. The CDR3 sequence is CASSRRTSGNPQETQYF. The DNA for the CDR3 is TGTGCCAGCAGCCGCAGGACTAGCGGGAACCCCCAAGAGACCCAGTACTTC.